The entry below gives a single T cell receptor (beta chain) sequence along with its context. Its antigen is not known. The sample belongs to a study of beta chain features in type 1 diabetes. Notes on the study in general: Shortening of TCRB CDR3s, moderate but significant, appeared in all four CD4+ subsets of Type 1 diabetes patients. Type 1 diabetes patients showed fewer insertions and more deletions at VDJ junctions.

CD45RO/CCR7/CD25/CD127/CD95/CD27 separated CD4+ naive, central memory, regulatory and stem cell-like memory cells by sorting. Expressed TCRB transcripts got sequenced, as all isolated RNA was reverse transcribed. Assay: immunoSEQ multiplex PCR; the TCRdb copy retains only in-frame clones and omits some. The sample yields some 350,000 clones, over 8.5% seen once. This clonotype originated in a man younger than 40 with type 1 diabetes. Sequencing used central memory CD4+ T cells from blood.

The CDR3: CASSPRPRGQGNTEAFF. The DNA for the CDR3 is TGTGCCAGCAGCCCTAGGCCCCGAGGACAGGGAAACACTGAAGCTTTCTTT. This chain joins TRBV7-6 and TRBJ1-1; 8 bases line up with TRBD1. Germline V CDR1 and CDR2: SGHVS, FNYEAQ. V dropped 5 bases and J dropped 2; count of bases not matched to a gene: 13. This CDR3 region has 17 residues.